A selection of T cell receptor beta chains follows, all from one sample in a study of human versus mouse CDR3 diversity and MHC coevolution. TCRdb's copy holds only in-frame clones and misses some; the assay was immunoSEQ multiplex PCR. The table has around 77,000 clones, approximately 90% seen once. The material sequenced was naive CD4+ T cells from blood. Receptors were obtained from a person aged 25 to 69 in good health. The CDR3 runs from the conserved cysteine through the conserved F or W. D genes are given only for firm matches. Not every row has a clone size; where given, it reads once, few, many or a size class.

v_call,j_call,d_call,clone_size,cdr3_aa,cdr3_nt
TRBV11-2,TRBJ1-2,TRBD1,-,CASSLDWGLGQRVAYGYTF,TGTGCCAGCAGCTTAGATTGGGGCCTGGGACAGCGAGTGGCGTATGGCTACACCTTC
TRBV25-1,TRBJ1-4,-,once,CASSEGGRSGEKLFF,TGTGCCAGCAGTGAGGGGGGAAGGAGTGGTGAAAAACTGTTTTTT
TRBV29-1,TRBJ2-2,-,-,CSVVGSGGTGELFF,TGCAGCGTTGTGGGGTCGGGCGGGACCGGGGAGCTGTTTTTT
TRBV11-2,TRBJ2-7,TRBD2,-,CASSLVASGVVYEQYF,TGTGCCAGCAGCTTAGTTGCTAGCGGGGTAGTGTACGAGCAGTACTTC
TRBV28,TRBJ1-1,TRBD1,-,CASRFRTGGAEAFF,TGTGCCAGCAGATTTCGGACAGGCGGAGCTGAAGCTTTCTTT
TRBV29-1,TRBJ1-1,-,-,CSGRALVNTEAFF,TGCAGCGGCAGGGCTCTCGTGAACACTGAAGCTTTCTTT
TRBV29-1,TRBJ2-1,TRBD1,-,CSGGQGFYNEQFF,TGCAGCGGGGGACAGGGGTTTTACAATGAGCAGTTCTTC
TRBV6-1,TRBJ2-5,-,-,CASSSGLGETQYF,TGTGCCAGCAGCTCGGGACTGGGAGAGACCCAGTACTTC
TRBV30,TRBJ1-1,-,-,CAWSLGQAMNTEAFF,TGTGCCTGGAGTTTGGGCCAAGCCATGAACACTGAAGCTTTCTTT
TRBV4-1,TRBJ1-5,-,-,CASSQLYGDQPQHF,TGCGCCAGCAGCCAATTATACGGAGATCAGCCCCAGCATTTT
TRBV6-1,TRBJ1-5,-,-,CASSERDQPQHF,TGTGCCAGCAGTGAACGGGATCAGCCCCAGCATTTT
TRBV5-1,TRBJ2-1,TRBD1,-,CASSPDRGLKLWENEQFF,TGCGCCAGCAGCCCGGACAGGGGGCTTAAGCTATGGGAAAATGAGCAGTTCTTC
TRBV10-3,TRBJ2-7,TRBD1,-,CAISGGQGSEQYF,TGTGCCATCAGTGGGGGACAGGGATCCGAGCAGTACTTC
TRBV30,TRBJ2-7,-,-,CAWSTPSYEQYF,TGTGCCTGGAGTACACCTTCCTACGAGCAGTACTTC
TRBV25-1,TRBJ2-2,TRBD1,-,CASSEMGQGKTGELFF,TGTGCCAGCAGTGAAATGGGACAGGGTAAAACCGGGGAGCTGTTTTTT
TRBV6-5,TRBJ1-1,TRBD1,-,CASSGQAHTEAFF,TGTGCCAGCAGTGGACAGGCCCACACTGAAGCTTTCTTT
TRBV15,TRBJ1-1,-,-,CATSRDQQGLTEAFF,TGTGCCACCAGCAGAGATCAGCAGGGCTTGACTGAAGCTTTCTTT
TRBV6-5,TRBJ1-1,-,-,CASSKGGRAEAFF,TGTGCCAGCAGCAAAGGGGGACGCGCTGAAGCTTTCTTT
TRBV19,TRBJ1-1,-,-,CASSRSMNTEAFF,TGTGCCAGTTCCAGGTCTATGAACACTGAAGCTTTCTTT
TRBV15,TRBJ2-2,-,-,CATARQTNTGELFF,TGTGCCACCGCCAGACAGACGAACACCGGGGAGCTGTTTTTT
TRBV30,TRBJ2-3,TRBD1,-,CARTGFPSDTQYF,TGTGCCCGGACAGGGTTTCCGTCAGATACGCAGTATTTT
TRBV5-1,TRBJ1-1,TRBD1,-,CASSLGGLGTGNTEAFF,TGCGCCAGCAGCTTAGGTGGTTTGGGGACAGGGAACACTGAAGCTTTCTTT
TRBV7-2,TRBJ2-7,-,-,CASSFGILQSYEQYF,TGTGCCAGCAGCTTCGGGATTTTACAATCCTACGAGCAGTACTTC
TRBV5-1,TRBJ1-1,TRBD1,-,CASSLQGADTEAFF,TGCGCCAGCAGCTTGCAGGGGGCTGACACTGAAGCTTTCTTT
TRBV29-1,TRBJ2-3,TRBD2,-,CSVAKRLAGGTDTQYF,TGCAGCGTTGCCAAGCGGCTAGCGGGGGGCACAGATACGCAGTATTTT
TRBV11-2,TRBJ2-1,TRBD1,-,CASRIGQGIKDEQFF,TGTGCCAGTAGGATCGGACAGGGGATTAAGGATGAGCAGTTCTTC